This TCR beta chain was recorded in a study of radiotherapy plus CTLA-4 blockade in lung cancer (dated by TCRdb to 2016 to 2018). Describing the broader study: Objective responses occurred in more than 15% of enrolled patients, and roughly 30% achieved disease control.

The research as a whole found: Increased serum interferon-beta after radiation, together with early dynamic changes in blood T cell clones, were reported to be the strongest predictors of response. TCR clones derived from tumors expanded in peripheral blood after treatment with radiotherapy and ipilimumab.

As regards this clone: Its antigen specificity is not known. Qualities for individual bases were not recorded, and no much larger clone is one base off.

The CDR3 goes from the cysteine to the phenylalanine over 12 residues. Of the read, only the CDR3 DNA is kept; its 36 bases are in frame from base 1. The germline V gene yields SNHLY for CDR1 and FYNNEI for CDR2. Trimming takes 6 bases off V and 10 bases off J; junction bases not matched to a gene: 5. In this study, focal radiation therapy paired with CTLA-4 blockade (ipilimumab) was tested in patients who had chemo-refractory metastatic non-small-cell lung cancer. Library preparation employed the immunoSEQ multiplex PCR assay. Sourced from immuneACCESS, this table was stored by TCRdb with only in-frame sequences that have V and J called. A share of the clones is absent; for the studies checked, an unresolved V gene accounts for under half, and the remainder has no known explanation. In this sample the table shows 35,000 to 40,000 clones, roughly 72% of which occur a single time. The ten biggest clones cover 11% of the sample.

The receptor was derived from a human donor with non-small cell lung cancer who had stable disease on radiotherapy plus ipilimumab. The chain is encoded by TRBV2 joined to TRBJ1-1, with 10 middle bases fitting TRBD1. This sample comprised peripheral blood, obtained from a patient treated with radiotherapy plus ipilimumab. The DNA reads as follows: TGTGCCAGCAGCGATAGGACAGGGGGAGCTTTCTTT. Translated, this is CASSDRTGGAFF.